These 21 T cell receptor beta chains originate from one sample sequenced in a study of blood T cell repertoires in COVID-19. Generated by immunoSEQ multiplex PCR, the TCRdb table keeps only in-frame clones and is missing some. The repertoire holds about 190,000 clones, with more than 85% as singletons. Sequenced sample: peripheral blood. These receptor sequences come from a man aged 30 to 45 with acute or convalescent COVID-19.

CDR3 coding DNA: TGTGCCAGCGGCCCGGGCTCTGGAAACACCATATATTTT. Its translation is CASGPGSGNTIYF. V and J are TRBV9 and TRBJ1-3; D remains ambiguous. This CDR3 has 13 amino acids. Trimming left V 7 bases short and J 0 bases short, with 8 bases between. Germline V gives CDR1 SGDLS, CDR2 YYNGEE. Filled out from reference TRBV9 and TRBJ1-3, the complete variable domain reads DSGVTQTPKHLITATGQRVTLRCSPRSGDLSVYWYQQSLDQGLQFLIQYYNGEERAKGNILERFSAQQFPDLHSELNLSSLELGDSALYFCASGPGSGNTIYFGEGSWLTVV.

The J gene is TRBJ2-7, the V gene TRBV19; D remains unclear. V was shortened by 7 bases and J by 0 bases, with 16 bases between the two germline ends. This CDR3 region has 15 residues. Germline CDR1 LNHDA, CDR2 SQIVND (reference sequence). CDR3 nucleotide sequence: TGTGCCAGTACCCGATCCGGAGCCCGCTCCTACGAGCAGTACTTC. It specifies CASTRSGARSYEQYF. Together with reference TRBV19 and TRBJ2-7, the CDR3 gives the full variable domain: DGGITQSPKYLFRKEGQNVTLSCEQNLNHDAMYWYRQDPGQGLRLIYYSQIVNDFQKGDIAEGYSVSREKKESFPLTVTSAQKNPTAFYLCASTRSGARSYEQYFGPGTRLTVT.

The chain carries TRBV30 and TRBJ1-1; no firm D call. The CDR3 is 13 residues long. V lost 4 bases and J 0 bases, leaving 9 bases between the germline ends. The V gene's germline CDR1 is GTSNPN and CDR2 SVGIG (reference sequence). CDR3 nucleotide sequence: TGTGCCTGGACGCGGGAGATGAACACTGAAGCTTTCTTT. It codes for CAWTREMNTEAFF.

The CDR3 DNA sequence: TGTGCCAGCAGGGAACAAGCGGACACTGAAGCTTTCTTT. It encodes CASREQADTEAFF. This chain joins TRBV25-1 and TRBJ1-1; no firm D call. CDR1 MGHDK and CDR2 SYGVNS come from the germline V gene. The V end lost 6 bases, the J end lost 3 bases, and 11 bases lay between the germline ends. CDR3 length: 13 residues.

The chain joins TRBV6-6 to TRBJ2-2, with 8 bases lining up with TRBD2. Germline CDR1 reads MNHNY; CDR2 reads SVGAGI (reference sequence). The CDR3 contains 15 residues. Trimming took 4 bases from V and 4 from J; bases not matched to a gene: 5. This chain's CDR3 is CASSFIGGGTGELFF. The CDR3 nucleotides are TGTGCCAGCAGTTTTATCGGGGGGGGCACCGGGGAGCTGTTTTTT.

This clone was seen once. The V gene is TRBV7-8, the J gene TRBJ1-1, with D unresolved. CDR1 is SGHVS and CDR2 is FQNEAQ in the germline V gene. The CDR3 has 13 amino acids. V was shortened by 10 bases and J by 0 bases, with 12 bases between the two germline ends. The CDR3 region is CATGRGLNTEAFF. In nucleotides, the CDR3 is TGTGCCACCGGGCGGGGATTGAACACTGAAGCTTTCTTT.

CDR3 DNA: TGTGCCAGCAGCCGAGACAGGGGTTCGCATAATTCACCCCTCCACTTT. Protein: CASSRDRGSHNSPLHF. The chain uses TRBV2 and TRBJ1-6; 8 nucleotides align to TRBD1. V was clipped by 6 bases and J by 5 bases; unmatched bases: 9. Germline V CDR1 and CDR2: SNHLY, FYNNEI. CDR3 size: 16 residues.

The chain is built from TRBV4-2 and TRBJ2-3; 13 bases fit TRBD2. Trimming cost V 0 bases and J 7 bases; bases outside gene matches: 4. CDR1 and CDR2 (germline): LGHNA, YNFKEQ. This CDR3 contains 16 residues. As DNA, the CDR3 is TGTGCCAGCAGCCAAGACCCAGGGACTAGCGGGAATACGCAGTATTTT. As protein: CASSQDPGTSGNTQYF.

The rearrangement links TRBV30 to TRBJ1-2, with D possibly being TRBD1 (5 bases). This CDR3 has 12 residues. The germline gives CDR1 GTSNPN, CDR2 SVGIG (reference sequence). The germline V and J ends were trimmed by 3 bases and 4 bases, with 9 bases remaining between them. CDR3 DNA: TGTGCCTGGAGCCGCCAGGGCTATGGCTACACCTTC. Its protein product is CAWSRQGYGYTF.

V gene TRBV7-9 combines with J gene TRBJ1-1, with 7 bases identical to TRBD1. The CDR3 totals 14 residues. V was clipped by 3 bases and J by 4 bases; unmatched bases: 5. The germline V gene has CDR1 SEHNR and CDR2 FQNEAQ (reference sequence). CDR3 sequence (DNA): TGTGCCAGCAGCTTGACCCGGGACAGCACTGAAGCTTTCTTT. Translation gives CASSLTRDSTEAFF.

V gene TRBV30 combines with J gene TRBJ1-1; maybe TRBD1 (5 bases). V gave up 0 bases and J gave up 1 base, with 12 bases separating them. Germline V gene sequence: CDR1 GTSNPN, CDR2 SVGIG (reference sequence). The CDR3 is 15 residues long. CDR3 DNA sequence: TGTGCCTGGAGTGTAGTAGGACAAGGGAACACTGAAGCTTTCTTT. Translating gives CAWSVVGQGNTEAFF.

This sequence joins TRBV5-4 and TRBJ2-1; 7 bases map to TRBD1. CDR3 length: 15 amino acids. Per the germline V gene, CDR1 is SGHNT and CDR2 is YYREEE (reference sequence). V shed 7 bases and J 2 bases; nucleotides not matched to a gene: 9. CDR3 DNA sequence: TGTGCCAGCCAAGTAGGACAGGCGACCTACAATGAGCAGTTCTTC. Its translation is CASQVGQATYNEQFF.

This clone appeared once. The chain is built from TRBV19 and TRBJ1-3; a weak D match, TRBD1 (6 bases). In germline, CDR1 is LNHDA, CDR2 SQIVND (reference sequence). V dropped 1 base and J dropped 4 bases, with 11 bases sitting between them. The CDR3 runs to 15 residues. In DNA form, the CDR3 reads TGTGCCAGTAGTATAGGACAGGCCTTCGGAAACACCATATATTTT. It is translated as CASSIGQAFGNTIYF.

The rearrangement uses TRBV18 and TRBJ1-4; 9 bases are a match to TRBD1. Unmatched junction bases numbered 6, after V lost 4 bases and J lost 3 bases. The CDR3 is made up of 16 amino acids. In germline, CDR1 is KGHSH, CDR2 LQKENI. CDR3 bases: TGTGCCAGCTCACGGTCAGGGACAGGGCCTAATGAAAAACTGTTTTTT. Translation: CASSRSGTGPNEKLFF.

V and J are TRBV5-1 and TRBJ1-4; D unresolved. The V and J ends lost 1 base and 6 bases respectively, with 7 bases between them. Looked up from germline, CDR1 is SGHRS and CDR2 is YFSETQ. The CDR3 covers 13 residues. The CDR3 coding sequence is TGCGCCAGCAGCTTGAGGAGGCATGAAAAACTGTTTTTT. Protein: CASSLRRHEKLFF. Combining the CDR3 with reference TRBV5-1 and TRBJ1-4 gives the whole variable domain KAGVTQTPRYLIKTRGQQVTLSCSPISGHRSVSWYQQTPGQGLQFLFEYFSETQRNKGNFPGRFSGRQFSNSRSEMNVSTLELGDSALYLCASSLRRHEKLFFGSGTQLSVL.

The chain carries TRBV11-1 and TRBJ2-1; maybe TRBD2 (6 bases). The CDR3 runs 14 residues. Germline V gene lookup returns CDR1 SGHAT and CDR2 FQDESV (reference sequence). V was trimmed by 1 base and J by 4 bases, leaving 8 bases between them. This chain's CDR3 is CASSLELAYNEQFF. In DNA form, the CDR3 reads TGTGCCAGCAGCTTAGAACTAGCTTACAATGAGCAGTTCTTC.

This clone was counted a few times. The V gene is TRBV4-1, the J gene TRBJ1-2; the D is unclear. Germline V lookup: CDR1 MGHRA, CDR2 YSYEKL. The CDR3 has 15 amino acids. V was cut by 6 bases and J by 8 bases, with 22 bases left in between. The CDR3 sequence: CASRPVYKDPEGYTF. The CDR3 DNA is TGCGCCAGCAGACCGGTTTATAAAGACCCGGAGGGCTACACCTTC.

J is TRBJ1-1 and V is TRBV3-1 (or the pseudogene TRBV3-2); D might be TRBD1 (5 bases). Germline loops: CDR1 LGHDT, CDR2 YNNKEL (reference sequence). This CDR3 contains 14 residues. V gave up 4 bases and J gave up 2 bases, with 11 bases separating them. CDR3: CASSRGWTNTEAFF. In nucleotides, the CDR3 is TGTGCCAGCAGCCGGGGATGGACAAACACTGAAGCTTTCTTT.

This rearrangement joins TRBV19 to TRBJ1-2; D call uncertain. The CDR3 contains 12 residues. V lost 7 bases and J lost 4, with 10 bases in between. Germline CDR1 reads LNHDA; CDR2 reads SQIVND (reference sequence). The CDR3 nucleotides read TGTGCCAGTAAGGAGAGGAGCTATGGCTACACCTTC. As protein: CASKERSYGYTF.

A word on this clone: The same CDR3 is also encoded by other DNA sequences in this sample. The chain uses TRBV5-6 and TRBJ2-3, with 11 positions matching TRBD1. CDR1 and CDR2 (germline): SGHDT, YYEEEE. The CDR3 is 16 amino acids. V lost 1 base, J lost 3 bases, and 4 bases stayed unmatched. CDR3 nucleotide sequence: TGTGCCAGCAGCTTGAAGGGACAGGGGGTTACAGATACGCAGTATTTT. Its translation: CASSLKGQGVTDTQYF. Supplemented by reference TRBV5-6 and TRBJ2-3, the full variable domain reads DAGVTQSPTHLIKTRGQQVTLRCSPKSGHDTVSWYQQALGQGPQFIFQYYEEEERQRGNFPDRFSGHQFPNYSSELNVNALLLGDSALYLCASSLKGQGVTDTQYFGPGTRLTVL.

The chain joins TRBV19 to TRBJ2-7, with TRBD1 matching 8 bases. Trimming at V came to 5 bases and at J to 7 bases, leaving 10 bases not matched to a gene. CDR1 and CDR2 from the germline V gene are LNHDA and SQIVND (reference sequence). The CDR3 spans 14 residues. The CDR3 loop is CASSHRGDPTEQYF. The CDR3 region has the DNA TGTGCCAGTAGTCACAGGGGGGATCCTACGGAGCAGTACTTC. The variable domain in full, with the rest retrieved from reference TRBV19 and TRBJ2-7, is DGGITQSPKYLFRKEGQNVTLSCEQNLNHDAMYWYRQDPGQGLRLIYYSQIVNDFQKGDIAEGYSVSREKKESFPLTVTSAQKNPTAFYLCASSHRGDPTEQYFGPGTRLTVT.